This TCR beta chain was recorded in a study of Ad26.COV2.S vaccination and SARS-CoV-2 variants. The CDR3 totals 16 residues. CDR1 and CDR2 (germline): MNHEY, SVGEGT. Trimming removed 4 bases from V and 7 bases from J, with 20 bases in between. In regard to this clone: Its antigen is undetermined.

Assay: immunoSEQ multiplex PCR; the TCRdb copy retains only in-frame clones and omits some. This table has roughly 150,000 clones, roughly 89% appearing once. General observations from the study: Spike-specific CD8+ and CD4+ T cell responses reportedly showed substantial breadth after vaccination. Similar non-spike TCR breadth was seen in vaccine and placebo recipients.

This sample comprised peripheral blood, obtained after recovery from COVID-19. The clonotype originates from a human donor who had recovered from COVID-19. The gene calls are TRBV6-2 or TRBV6-3 and TRBJ1-5; TRBD1 might be the D (6 bases). The DNA of the CDR3 is TGTGCCAGCAGTTTAGCCGGGACAATTGGGGGCCAGCCCCAGCATTTT. As protein: CASSLAGTIGGQPQHF.